This T cell receptor (beta chain) was captured in a study of metastatic and nonmetastatic thyroid tumors. This clone turned up a few times. It may be a read error: a sequence one base away is much more abundant. Not a single patient had been given any form of treatment at any point before undergoing thyroid surgery. Per the germline V gene, CDR1 is MRHNA and CDR2 is SNTAGT. J gave up 3 bases and V 7 bases, and 24 bases lay outside the gene matches. The CDR3 is made up of 21 amino acids. TCRdb re-called the PCR reads via MiXCR. Of several thousand clones detected, under 15% appear once; the ten largest clones hold around 5.7%.

The origin of this receptor is a female donor with papillary thyroid cancer or a benign thyroid nodule (not recorded which). Some clones in this sample may be carry-over from other donors' samples. What was sequenced was blood. This chain joins TRBV6-4 and TRBJ2-1, with 10 bases that match TRBD2. In DNA, the CDR3 is TGTGCCAGCATGGGGAGCTTGGTCGTGATAGCGGGAGGCGCAGACTACAATGAGCAGTTCTTC. It is translated as CASMGSLVVIAGGADYNEQFF.